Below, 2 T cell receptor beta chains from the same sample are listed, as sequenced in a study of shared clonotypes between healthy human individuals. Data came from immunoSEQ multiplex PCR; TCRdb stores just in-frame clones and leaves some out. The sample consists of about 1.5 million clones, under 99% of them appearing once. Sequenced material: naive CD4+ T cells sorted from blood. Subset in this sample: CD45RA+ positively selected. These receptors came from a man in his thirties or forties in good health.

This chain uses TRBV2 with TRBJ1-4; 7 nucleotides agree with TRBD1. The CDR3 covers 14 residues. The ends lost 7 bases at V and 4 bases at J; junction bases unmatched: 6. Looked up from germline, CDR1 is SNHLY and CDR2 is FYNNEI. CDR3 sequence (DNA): TGTGCCAGCAACTATGGACAGGTTAATGAAAAACTGTTTTTT. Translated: CASNYGQVNEKLFF.

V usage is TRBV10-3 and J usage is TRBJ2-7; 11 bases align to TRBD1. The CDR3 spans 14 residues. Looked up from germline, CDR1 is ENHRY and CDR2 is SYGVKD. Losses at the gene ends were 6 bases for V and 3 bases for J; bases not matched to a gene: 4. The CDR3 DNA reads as TGTGCCATCAGCACCGGGACAGGGGGCTACGAGCAGTACTTC. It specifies CAISTGTGGYEQYF.